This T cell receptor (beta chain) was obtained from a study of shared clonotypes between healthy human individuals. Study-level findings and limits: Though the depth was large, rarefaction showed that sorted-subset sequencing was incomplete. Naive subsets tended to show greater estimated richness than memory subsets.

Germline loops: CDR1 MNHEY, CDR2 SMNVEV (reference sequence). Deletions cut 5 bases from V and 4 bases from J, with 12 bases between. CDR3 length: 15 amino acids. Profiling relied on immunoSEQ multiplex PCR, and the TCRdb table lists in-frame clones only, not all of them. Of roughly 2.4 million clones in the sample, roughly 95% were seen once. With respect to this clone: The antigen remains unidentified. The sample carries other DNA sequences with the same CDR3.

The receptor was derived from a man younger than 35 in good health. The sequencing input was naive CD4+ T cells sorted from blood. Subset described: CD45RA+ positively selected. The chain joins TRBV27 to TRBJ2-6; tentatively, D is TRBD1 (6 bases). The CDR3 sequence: CASSLQGAGANVLTF. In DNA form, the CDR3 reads TGTGCCAGCAGTCTACAGGGCGCCGGGGCCAACGTCCTGACTTTC. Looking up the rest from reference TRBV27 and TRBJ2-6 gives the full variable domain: EAQVTQNPRYLITVTGKKLTVTCSQNMNHEYMSWYRQDPGLGLRQIYYSMNVEVTDKGDVPEGYKVSRKEKRNFPLILESPSPNQTSLYFCASSLQGAGANVLTFGAGSRLTVL.